A selection of T cell receptor beta chains follows, all from one sample in a study of T cells in Graves' hyperthyroidism and ophthalmopathy. From the multiplex PCR reads, TCRdb called clonotypes with MiXCR, one entry per CDR3 protein. This sample carries over 250,000 distinct CDR3 sequences, approximately 15% of them seen once, and the ten largest clones take about 51%. The sequencing sample was made of blood. These receptors were obtained from a woman in her fifties or sixties with Graves' ophthalmopathy. Each CDR3 is given with its conserved first and last residue. The D gene is left open where the match is weak. Clone size is not always given. Where it is, it says once, few, many or a class for expanded clones.

V	J	D	size	CDR3	DNA
TRBV6-9	TRBJ2-5	NA	NA	CASSYLGPAGQETQYF	TGTGCCAGCAGTTACCTGGGCCCCGCGGGCCAAGAGACCCAGTACTTC
TRBV19	TRBJ2-7	NA	few	CASSDLAQGPYEQYF	TGTGCCAGTAGCGATCTAGCGCAAGGACCCTACGAGCAGTACTTC
TRBV6-1	TRBJ1-6	TRBD1	few	CASAFEQGNYNSPLHF	TGTGCCAGCGCTTTTGAACAGGGGAATTATAATTCACCCCTCCACTTT
TRBV24-1	TRBJ1-6	NA	few	CATSEGGANNSPLHF	TGTGCCACCAGTGAGGGAGGAGCTAACAATTCACCCCTCCACTTT
TRBV27	TRBJ2-2	NA	many	CASSFFRGSGELFF	TGTGCCAGCAGTTTTTTCAGGGGCTCCGGGGAGCTGTTTTTT
TRBV9	TRBJ1-6	NA	many	CASSPDGQGINSPLHF	TGTGCCAGCAGCCCCGATGGGCAGGGGATCAATTCACCCCTCCACTTT
TRBV20-1	TRBJ1-2	NA	NA	CSATDAPSSYGYTF	TGCAGTGCTACTGACGCTCCCTCTTCCTATGGCTACACCTTC
TRBV6-1	TRBJ1-1	NA	many	CASSRHANTEAFF	TGTGCCAGCAGTAGACACGCGAACACTGAAGCTTTCTTT
TRBV5-1	TRBJ2-7	NA	NA	CASSLDFQVDEQYF	TGCGCCAGCAGCTTGGACTTCCAGGTAGACGAGCAGTACTTC
TRBV2	TRBJ2-2	TRBD2	many	CASSELSREVRGELFF	TGTGCCAGCAGTGAATTGAGCCGGGAGGTACGCGGGGAGCTGTTTTTT
TRBV29-1	TRBJ2-2	NA	many	CSVGGPRNTGELFF	TGCAGCGTTGGGGGTCCGAGGAACACCGGGGAGCTGTTTTTT
TRBV11-2	TRBJ2-5	NA	many	CASSLVRIWGETQYF	TGTGCCAGCAGCTTAGTCCGGATCTGGGGGGAGACCCAGTACTTC
TRBV5-1	TRBJ1-5	NA	many	CASSLNRDQPQHF	TGCGCCAGCAGCTTGAACAGGGATCAGCCCCAGCATTTT
TRBV7-9	TRBJ2-7	NA	many	CASSLVGPGAYEQYF	TGTGCCAGCAGCTTAGTAGGTCCAGGGGCTTACGAGCAGTACTTC
TRBV24-1	TRBJ2-3	TRBD2	NA	CATSDPGTSGIADTQYF	TGTGCCACCAGTGATCCCGGGACTAGCGGGATTGCAGATACGCAGTATTTT
TRBV7-8	TRBJ1-2	TRBD1	few	CASSLYGTGGYGYTF	TGTGCCAGCAGCTTATACGGGACAGGGGGCTATGGCTACACCTTC
TRBV27	TRBJ2-7	TRBD2	NA	CASSPSGQQSYEQYF	TGTGCCAGCAGTCCTAGCGGCCAGCAGTCGTACGAGCAGTACTTC
TRBV27	TRBJ1-2	NA	NA	CASKAPGHSYTF	TGTGCCAGCAAGGCCCCGGGACACAGCTACACCTTC
TRBV20-1	TRBJ2-5	NA	few	CSARDQRRFGETQYF	TGCAGTGCTAGAGATCAACGGAGGTTCGGAGAGACCCAGTACTTC
TRBV2	TRBJ1-4	TRBD1	few	CASSAGDREIEKLFF	TGTGCCAGCAGTGCGGGTGACAGGGAGATTGAAAAACTGTTTTTT
TRBV28	TRBJ1-2	NA	many	CASRATAYGYTF	TGTGCCAGCAGGGCTACGGCCTATGGCTACACCTTC
TRBV7-3	TRBJ2-2	NA	many	CASSPNYNTGELFF	TGTGCCAGCAGCCCGAACTACAACACCGGGGAGCTGTTTTTT
TRBV11-2	TRBJ2-2	TRBD1	NA	CASRPTTGLATGELFF	TGTGCCAGCAGACCTACGACAGGGTTGGCCACCGGGGAGCTGTTTTTT
TRBV2	TRBJ2-1	TRBD2	many	CASSYSSGRAAEQFF	TGTGCCAGCAGTTATTCGAGCGGGAGGGCCGCTGAGCAGTTCTTC
TRBV2	TRBJ2-7	NA	NA	CASRADGAYEQYF	TGTGCCAGCAGGGCGGACGGCGCCTACGAGCAGTACTTC
TRBV25-1	TRBJ2-7	NA	many	CASSESMQLGNEQYF	TGTGCCAGCAGTGAATCCATGCAACTAGGTAACGAGCAGTACTTC
TRBV6-5	TRBJ2-2	TRBD1	NA	CASSFEGADTGELFF	TGTGCCAGCAGTTTTGAGGGGGCGGACACCGGGGAGCTGTTTTTT
TRBV20-1	TRBJ2-2	TRBD1	many	CSARDRDRGRAGELFF	TGCAGTGCTAGAGACCGGGACAGGGGAAGGGCCGGGGAGCTGTTTTTT
TRBV15	TRBJ2-3	TRBD2	NA	CATSRDGWEGRTDTQYF	TGTGCCACCAGCAGAGACGGTTGGGAGGGCCGCACAGATACGCAGTATTTT